Listed below are T cell receptor beta chains from one sample, sequenced in a study of shared clonotypes between healthy human individuals. TCRdb's copy holds only in-frame clones and misses some; the assay was immunoSEQ multiplex PCR. The sample includes roughly 500,000 clones, approximately 81% seen only once; the top ten take approximately 12%. Sequencing input: PBMCs. The source is a woman aged 35 to 49 in good health. Some clones in this sample may be carry-over from other donors' samples. The CDR3 runs from the conserved cysteine through the conserved F or W. Fields, in order: J gene, V gene, clone size, D gene, CDR3 DNA, CDR3 protein. A D gene is named only where the DNA matches it firmly. Expanded clones get a size class; other rows say once, few or many, or leave the size out.

TRBJ2-7,TRBV4-1,NA,TRBD2,TGCGCCAGCAGCCAAGAAAGACTAGCGGGGACCTACGAGCAGTACTTC,CASSQERLAGTYEQYF
TRBJ1-4,TRBV28,NA,NA,TGTGCCAGCAGCGGGGAAAGGGTCGGGGGAAAACTGTTTTTT,CASSGERVGGKLFF
TRBJ2-3,TRBV10-3,once,TRBD2,TGTGCCATCAGTGATTGGGCGGGAGGCACAGATACGCAGTATTTT,CAISDWAGGTDTQYF
TRBJ2-3,TRBV30,once,NA,TGTGCCTGGAGTCGTCTCTCCACAGATACGCAGTATTTT,CAWSRLSTDTQYF
TRBJ2-3,TRBV7-9,NA,NA,TGTGCCAGCAGAATAGCGGTGAGCACAGATACGCAGTATTTT,CASRIAVSTDTQYF
TRBJ2-7,TRBV28,NA,TRBD1,TGTGCCAGCAAACGGGACAGCCCCTACGAGCAGTACTTC,CASKRDSPYEQYF
TRBJ1-4,TRBV4-2,NA,NA,TGTGCCAGCAGCCTAGGACGGGCGGGAGAAAAACTGTTTTTT,CASSLGRAGEKLFF
TRBJ2-7,TRBV14,NA,TRBD2,TGTGCCAGCAGCCAAGACCGGACGGGGGGGAACCCCTACGAGCAGTACTTC,CASSQDRTGGNPYEQYF
TRBJ1-1,TRBV7-2,many,NA,TGTGCCAGCAGCTGGGGACAGAACACTGAAGCTTTCTTT,CASSWGQNTEAFF
TRBJ2-7,TRBV25-1,NA,NA,TGTGCCAGCAGTGAACCGGGACCTTCCTACGAGCAGTACTTC,CASSEPGPSYEQYF
TRBJ1-2,TRBV28,NA,NA,TGTGCCAGCAGACTGGACGGGGGAAGGGGAGGCTACACCTTC,CASRLDGGRGGYTF
TRBJ2-3,TRBV4-2,NA,NA,TGTGCCAGCAGCCAAGATGGGGGACTCACAGATACGCAGTATTTT,CASSQDGGLTDTQYF
TRBJ2-7,TRBV27,NA,TRBD2,TGTGCCAGCGGGGGACTAGCGGGACGGTGGGAGCAGTACTTC,CASGGLAGRWEQYF
TRBJ2-1,TRBV4-1,many,TRBD1,TGCGCCAGCAGTGGGGACAGGATGTACAATGAGCAGTTCTTC,CASSGDRMYNEQFF
TRBJ1-2,TRBV15,many,NA,TGTGCCACCAGCAGAGGGAACTATGGCTACACCTTC,CATSRGNYGYTF
TRBJ2-7,TRBV30,NA,TRBD1,TGTGCCTGGAGTGTACTCCTCCGGGACAGTACCTACGAGCAGTACTTC,CAWSVLLRDSTYEQYF
TRBJ1-5,TRBV5-8,NA,NA,TGTGCCAGCAGCTTGTCCTATAGCAATCAGCCCCAGCATTTT,CASSLSYSNQPQHF
TRBJ1-1,TRBV5-4,NA,TRBD1,TGTGCCAGCAGTTCGGGACAGGGGAGATCGAACACTGAAGCTTTCTTT,CASSSGQGRSNTEAFF
TRBJ1-3,TRBV15,NA,NA,TGTGCCACCAGCAGAGATAGGGGAATGGCTGGAAACACCATATATTTT,CATSRDRGMAGNTIYF
TRBJ2-5,TRBV13,NA,NA,TGTGCCAGCACCACCGGTGGCTCGTGGGGCCAAGAGACCCAGTACTTC,CASTTGGSWGQETQYF
TRBJ2-3,TRBV2,NA,NA,TGTGCCAGCCGGACGGGCCTCACAGATACGCAGTATTTT,CASRTGLTDTQYF
TRBJ2-3,TRBV6-1,NA,NA,TGTGCCAGCAGTGAAATGGTGGGGGGGGCTCGGTATTTT,CASSEMVGGARYF
TRBJ2-7,TRBV19,NA,TRBD2,TGTGCCAGTAGTGGGACTAGCGGTTCCTCCTACGAGCAGTACTTC,CASSGTSGSSYEQYF
TRBJ1-2,TRBV6-5,NA,TRBD1,TGTGCCGCCCCGGGACAGGGTCTTGTATCCTATGGCTACACCTTC,CAAPGQGLVSYGYTF
TRBJ2-2,TRBV7-9,NA,TRBD2,TGTGCCAGCAGCCCTAGAGGCGGGGGGACCGGGGAGCTGTTTTTT,CASSPRGGGTGELFF
TRBJ2-7,TRBV29-1,NA,NA,TGCAGCGTTGAAACCGGATACGAGCAGTACTTC,CSVETGYEQYF
TRBJ1-1,TRBV29-1,NA,NA,TGCAGCGTCCAAGGACGACTGAGCACTGAAGCTTTCTTT,CSVQGRLSTEAFF
TRBJ2-3,TRBV28,NA,NA,TGTGCCAGCAGCTCCCTGATACAAAGTTCGCAGTATTTT,CASSSLIQSSQYF
TRBJ2-1,TRBV6-5,NA,NA,TGTGCCAGCGGAGCGAACCCCAATGAGCAGTTCTTC,CASGANPNEQFF
TRBJ2-2,TRBV28,NA,TRBD2,TGTGCCAGCAGGGGCGGGAGGTCGAACACCGGGGAGCTGTTTTTT,CASRGGRSNTGELFF
TRBJ2-1,TRBV7-6,NA,NA,TGTGCCAGCAGCTTATGGGGGCGGGTTAGGTCGGCCCCTCTCCGCAATGAGCAGTTCTTC,CASSLWGRVRSAPLRNEQFF